This entry is about one TCR beta chain. Its matching antigen is unknown. This record comes from a study of monozygotic twins with inflammatory bowel disease. The study's findings and limits: Repertoires of patients may have been made more variable by differing immunosuppressive treatments.

Eight cDNA synthesis reactions were run for every sample. TCRdb reanalyzed the 5' RACE reads and collapses them to one entry per CDR3 protein, without DNA. This sample's table reports some 170,000 distinct CDR3 sequences. The CDR3 loop spans 12 amino acids. Germline V gene sequence: CDR1 SEHNR, CDR2 FQNEAQ (reference sequence). The rearrangement uses TRBV7-9 and TRBJ2-3. Sequencing input: blood. The clonotype comes from a human donor with ulcerative colitis or Crohn's disease, or a healthy co-twin of an affected twin (not recorded which). The CDR3 loop reads CASTKDGDTQYF.